This is a list of T cell receptor beta chains from one sample in a study of siplizumab effects on memory and regulatory T cells. The method was immunoSEQ multiplex PCR; TCRdb's version includes in-frame clones alone and lacks a portion of them. The repertoire holds around 68,000 clones, with around 90% as singletons. The source material was Tregs sorted from blood. The receptors were gathered from a human donor in good health. Each CDR3 is given with its conserved first and last residue. A D gene is named only where the DNA matches it firmly. Clone size appears in some rows only: once, few, many, or a class for an expanded clone.

D gene | J gene | V gene | clone size | CDR3 protein
TRBD2 | TRBJ2-1 | TRBV4-1 | . | CASSQRAGGQNEQFF
. | TRBJ2-3 | TRBV5-6 | . | CASSFPGTVPTDTQYF
. | TRBJ1-4 | TRBV30 | few | CAWRRGSGLFF
TRBD2 | TRBJ2-3 | TRBV6-5 | . | CASRVAGATDTQYF
. | TRBJ1-5 | TRBV19 | . | CASSLSNSNQPQHF
TRBD2 | TRBJ2-7 | TRBV7-2 | . | CASSSFGTSGSYKQYF
. | TRBJ2-1 | TRBV20-1 | . | CSARSYNEQFF
TRBD2 | TRBJ2-2 | TRBV4-1 | . | CASSRDYANTGELFF
. | TRBJ2-3 | TRBV7-7 | few | CASSLDRVDTQYF
. | TRBJ1-6 | TRBV19 | . | CASSPAGGSSPLHF
. | TRBJ2-1 | TRBV6-1 | . | CASSEWARGLSYNEQFF
TRBD1 | TRBJ2-5 | TRBV6-1 | . | CASSHRTGAETQYF
. | TRBJ2-1 | TRBV5-8 | . | CASSLGSSAYNEQFF
. | TRBJ2-1 | TRBV11-3 | . | CASSISGASYNEQFF
TRBD1 | TRBJ2-1 | TRBV11-3 | . | CASSLRTGGLNEQFF
. | TRBJ1-5 | TRBV19 | . | CASSIFPRQPQHF
TRBD1 | TRBJ1-4 | TRBV27 | . | CASSFMTGGRNEKLFF
TRBD2 | TRBJ2-3 | TRBV11-3 | . | CASSLVLAGADTQYF
TRBD2 | TRBJ2-5 | TRBV29-1 | . | CSVERIASGGQETQYF
. | TRBJ2-7 | TRBV28 | . | CASSLGGSRYEQYF
TRBD1 | TRBJ2-7 | TRBV29-1 | . | CSVEAPYRGVGEQYF
. | TRBJ2-3 | TRBV27 | . | CASSFRRGDTQYF
TRBD1 | TRBJ2-1 | TRBV6-5 | . | CASSYGWTGVNEQFF
. | TRBJ2-1 | TRBV5-5 | . | CASSFGLYNEQFF
TRBD1 | TRBJ1-5 | TRBV19 | . | CASSITGGWEGNQPQHF
TRBD2 | TRBJ2-1 | TRBV7-2 | . | CASSMGLADFYEQFF
TRBD2 | TRBJ2-5 | TRBV6-1 | . | CASRSSGVETQYF
TRBD1 | TRBJ2-1 | TRBV5-1 | . | CASSLGQTYNEQFF
TRBD2 | TRBJ2-3 | TRBV7-9 | . | CASSSPVWTGGVGTDTQYF
. | TRBJ1-5 | TRBV19 | . | CASSILVAGSGQPQHF
. | TRBJ2-3 | TRBV4-2 | . | CASSQEAGKFTDTQYF
. | TRBJ2-7 | TRBV6-1 | . | CASTPREGYYEQYF
TRBD2 | TRBJ2-7 | TRBV5-5 | . | CASSLEEGLAGPYEQYF
. | TRBJ1-1 | TRBV18 | . | CASSPSRGWAFF
TRBD1 | TRBJ2-6 | TRBV28 | . | CASTRTGLGSGANVLTF
TRBD1 | TRBJ2-5 | TRBV19 | . | CASSLQGAAGTQYF
TRBD1 | TRBJ1-6 | TRBV10-3 | . | CAISESQGAEGSPLHF
. | TRBJ2-2 | TRBV18 | . | CASSPSAGRSTGELFF
. | TRBJ1-1 | TRBV15 | few | CATSRDTESNTEAFF
. | TRBJ2-3 | TRBV5-1 | . | CASSPIALDTQYF
TRBD2 | TRBJ2-3 | TRBV12-5 | . | CASGLMAGVGTDTQYF
TRBD2 | TRBJ2-1 | TRBV4-2 | . | CASSRPLSEAGVSNEQFF
. | TRBJ2-2 | TRBV2 | . | CASREVGQSTGELFF
TRBD2 | TRBJ2-1 | TRBV6-4 | . | CASSVNSAGVGEQFF
TRBD1 | TRBJ2-1 | TRBV5-1 | . | CASSLGDRINEQFF
. | TRBJ2-7 | TRBV18 | . | CASSPPTRDHEQYF
. | TRBJ2-7 | TRBV12-5 | . | CTSGFSDLSYEQYF
. | TRBJ2-7 | TRBV2 | . | CASSDRRGKSYEQYF
. | TRBJ1-1 | TRBV10-1 | . | CASSDGPRVNTEAFF
TRBD1 | TRBJ2-7 | TRBV28 | once | CASSLLGQGLGEQYF
. | TRBJ1-2 | TRBV28 | . | CASSPPAGGYTF
. | TRBJ2-7 | TRBV19 | . | CASSINLQSYEQYF
. | TRBJ2-7 | TRBV19 | . | CASSIDRTYEQYF
TRBD1 | TRBJ2-7 | TRBV29-1 | . | CSARQGFDEQYF
. | TRBJ1-2 | TRBV6-1 | . | CASSDQGNYGYTF
TRBD1 | TRBJ1-5 | TRBV27 | . | CASSSGGSGNQPQHF
TRBD1 | TRBJ1-1 | TRBV10-1 | . | CASSDGTGGREREAFF